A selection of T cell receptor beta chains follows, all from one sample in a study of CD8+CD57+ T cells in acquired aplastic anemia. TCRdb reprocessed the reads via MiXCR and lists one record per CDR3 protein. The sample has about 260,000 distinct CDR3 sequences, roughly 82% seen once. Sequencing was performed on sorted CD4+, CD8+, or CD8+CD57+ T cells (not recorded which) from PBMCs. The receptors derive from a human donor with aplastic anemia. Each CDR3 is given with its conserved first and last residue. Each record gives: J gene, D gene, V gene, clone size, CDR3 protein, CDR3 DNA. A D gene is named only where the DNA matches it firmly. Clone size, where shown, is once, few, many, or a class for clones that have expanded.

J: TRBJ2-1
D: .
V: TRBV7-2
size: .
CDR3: CASSLERGGDRDEQFF
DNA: TGTGCCAGCAGCTTAGAAAGAGGCGGGGATAGGGATGAGCAGTTCTTC

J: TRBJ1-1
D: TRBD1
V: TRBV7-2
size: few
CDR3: CASSDRGPMNTEAFF
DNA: TGTGCCAGCAGCGACAGGGGGCCCATGAACACTGAAGCTTTCTTT

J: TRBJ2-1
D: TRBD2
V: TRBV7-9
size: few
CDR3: CASSFQRSGSSNEQFF
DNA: TGTGCCAGCAGCTTTCAAAGAAGCGGGAGTTCCAATGAGCAGTTCTTC

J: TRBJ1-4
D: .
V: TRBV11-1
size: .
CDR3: CASSLNSNGEKLFF
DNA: TGTGCCAGCAGCTTAAACAGTAATGGCGAAAAACTGTTTTTT

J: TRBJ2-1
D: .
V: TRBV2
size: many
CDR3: CASSDGLNSYNEQFF
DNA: TGTGCCAGCAGCGACGGCTTAAACTCCTACAATGAGCAGTTCTTC

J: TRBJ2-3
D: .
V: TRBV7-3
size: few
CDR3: CASGDGGAATPYF
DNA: TGTGCCAGCGGGGACGGGGGCGCAGCTACGCCGTATTTT

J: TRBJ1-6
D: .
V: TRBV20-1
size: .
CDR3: CSGPRARHNSPLHF
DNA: TGCAGTGGTCCCCGGGCGAGGCACAATTCACCCCTCCACTTT

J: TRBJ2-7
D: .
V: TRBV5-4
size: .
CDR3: CATSFRGVAYEQYF
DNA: TGTGCCACCAGCTTTCGGGGCGTAGCCTACGAGCAGTACTTC

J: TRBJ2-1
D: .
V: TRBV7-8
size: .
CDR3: CASSLGGGHGKDEQFF
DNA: TGTGCCAGCAGCTTAGGGGGCGGACACGGTAAGGATGAGCAGTTCTTC

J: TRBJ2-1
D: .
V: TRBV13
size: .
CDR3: CASSQGCGNGREEQFF
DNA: TGTGCCAGCAGCCAGGGGTGCGGAAACGGTCGCGAGGAGCAGTTCTTC

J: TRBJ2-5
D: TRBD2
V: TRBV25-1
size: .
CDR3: CASSALAGGPRETQYF
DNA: TGTGCCAGCAGTGCACTAGCGGGAGGTCCAAGGGAGACCCAGTACTTC

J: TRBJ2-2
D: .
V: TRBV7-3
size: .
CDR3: CVSSLRRATSSTSFF
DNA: .

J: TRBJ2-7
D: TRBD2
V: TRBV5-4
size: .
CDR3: CASSQERLAGGYEQYF
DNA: TGCGCCAGCAGCCAAGAGCGACTAGCGGGGGGTTACGAGCAGTACTTC

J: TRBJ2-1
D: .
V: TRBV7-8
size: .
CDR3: CASSLAGSPDTDEQFF
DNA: TGTGCCAGCAGCTTAGCGGGAAGCCCCGATACCGATGAGCAGTTCTTC

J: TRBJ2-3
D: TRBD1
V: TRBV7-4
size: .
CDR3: CVSSLAGGADTQYF
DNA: TGTGTCAGCAGCTTGGCAGGGGGCGCCGACACGCAGTATTTT

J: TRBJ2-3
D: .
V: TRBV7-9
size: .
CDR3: CASSLAAGPDTEKQYF
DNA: TGTGCCAGCAGCTTAGCGGCAGGGCCTGATACGGAGAAGCAGTATTTT

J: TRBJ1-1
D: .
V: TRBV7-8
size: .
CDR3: CASSGVAGGNTEAFF
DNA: TGTGCCAGCAGCGGGGTGGCGGGCGGGAACACTGAAGCTTTCTTT

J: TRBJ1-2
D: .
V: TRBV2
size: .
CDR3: CASGVGGNYTYNF
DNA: TGTGCCAGCGGGGTGGGAGGCAACTATACGTACAATTTT

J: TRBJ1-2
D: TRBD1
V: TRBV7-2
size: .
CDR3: CASSLVLQGVYGYTF
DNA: TGTGCCAGCAGCTTAGTATTACAGGGGGTCTATGGCTACACCTTC

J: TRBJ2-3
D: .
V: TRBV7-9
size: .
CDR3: CASSSGGGRTDTQYF
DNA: TGTGCCAGCAGCTCTGGGGGGGGCCGAACAGACACGCAGTATTTT

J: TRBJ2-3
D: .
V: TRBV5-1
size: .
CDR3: CASSLGVTETQYF
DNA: TGCGCCAGCAGCTTGGGGGTGACAGAGACGCAGTATTTT

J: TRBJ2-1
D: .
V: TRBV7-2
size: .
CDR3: CASSDRPIRTALF
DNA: TGTGCCAGCAGCGATCGTCCAATCCGGACAGCCCTCTTC

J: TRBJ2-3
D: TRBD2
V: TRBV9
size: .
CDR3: CAKALGEGPSLHNF
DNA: TGTGCGAAGGCTTTAGGGGAGGGGCCCTCTTTGCACAATTTT

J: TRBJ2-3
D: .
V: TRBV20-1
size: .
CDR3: CSARGVAGTDTQYF
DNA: TGCAGTGCTAGAGGGGTAGCGGGCACAGATACGCAGTATTTT

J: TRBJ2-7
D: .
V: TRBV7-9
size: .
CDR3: CASSVKQSSYEQDF
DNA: TGTGCCAGCAGCGTTAAACAAAGCTCCTACGAGCAGGACTTC

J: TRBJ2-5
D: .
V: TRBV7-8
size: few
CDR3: CASSRGCSQETQYF
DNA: TGTGCCAGCAGCAGAGGCTGCAGCCAAGAGACCCAGTACTTC

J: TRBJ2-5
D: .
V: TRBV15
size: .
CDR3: CAASSDDGGRQETQYF
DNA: TGTGCCGCCAGCAGTGACGACGGGGGACGCCAAGAGACCCAGTACTTC

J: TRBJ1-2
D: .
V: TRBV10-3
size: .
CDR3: CAISPVTDYGYTF
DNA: TGTGCCATCAGCCCGGTTACCGACTATGGCTACACCTTC

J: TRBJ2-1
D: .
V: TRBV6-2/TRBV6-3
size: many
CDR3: CASSYQTYGEQFF
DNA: TGTGCCAGCAGTTACCAGACCTACGGTGAGCAGTTCTTC

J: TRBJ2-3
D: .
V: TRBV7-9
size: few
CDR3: CASSAVAETQNFGF
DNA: TGTGCCAGCAGCGCAGTAGCAGAGACCCAGAACTTCGGGTTT

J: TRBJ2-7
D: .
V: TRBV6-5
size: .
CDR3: CASSYDTLGYEQYF
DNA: TGTGCCAGCAGTTACGACACACTAGGTTACGAGCAGTACTTC

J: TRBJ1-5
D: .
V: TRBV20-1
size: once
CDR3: CSATQAYSNQPQHF
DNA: TGCAGTGCTACACAGGCCTATAGCAATCAGCCCCAGCATTTT

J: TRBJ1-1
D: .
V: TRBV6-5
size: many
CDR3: CASSYRDSSDTEAFF
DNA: TGTGCCAGCAGTTACAGGGATTCGAGTGACACTGAAGCTTTCTTT

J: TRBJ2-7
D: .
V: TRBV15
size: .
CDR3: CSQGGGNGQDAQYF
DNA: TGTAGCCAGGGGGGCGGCAACGGTCAGGATGCGCAGTACTTC

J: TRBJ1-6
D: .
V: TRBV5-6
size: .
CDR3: CASSPQGGLSPLHF
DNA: TGTGCCAGCAGCCCCCAGGGAGGGCTTTCACCCCTCCACTTT

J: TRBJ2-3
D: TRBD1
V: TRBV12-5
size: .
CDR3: CASTRQGWRSTDTQYF
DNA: TGTGCTAGTACGAGACAGGGGTGGAGGTCCACAGATACGCAGTATTTT

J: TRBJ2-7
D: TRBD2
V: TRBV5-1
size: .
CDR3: CASSSRGGLYEQYF
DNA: TGCGCCAGCAGCTCGCGGGGGGGGCTGTACGAGCAGTACTTC

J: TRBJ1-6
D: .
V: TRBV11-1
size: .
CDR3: CASSLAGRGVSPLHF
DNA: TGTGCCAGCAGCTTAGCTGGCAGGGGAGTCTCACCCCTCCACTTT

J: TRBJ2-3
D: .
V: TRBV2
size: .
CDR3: CASRHGGTDAQYF
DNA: TGTGCCAGCAGGCACGGCGGCACAGATGCGCAGTATTTT

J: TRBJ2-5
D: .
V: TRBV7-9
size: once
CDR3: CASSMDGGERVQYF
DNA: TGTGCCAGCAGCATGGACGGCGGCGAACGGGTCCAGTACTTC

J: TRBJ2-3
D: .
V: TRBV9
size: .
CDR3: CASGVGSSDTQYF
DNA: TGTGCCAGCGGGGTGGGTAGCTCAGATACGCAGTATTTT